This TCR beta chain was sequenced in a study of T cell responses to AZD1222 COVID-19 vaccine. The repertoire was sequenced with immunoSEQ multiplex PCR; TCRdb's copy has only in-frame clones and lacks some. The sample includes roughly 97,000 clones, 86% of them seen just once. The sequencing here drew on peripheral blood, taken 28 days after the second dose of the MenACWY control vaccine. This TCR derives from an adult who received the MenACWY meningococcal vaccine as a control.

CDR3 bases: TGTGCCAGCAGCTTCGCCCGGGACAGGGTCTATGAGCAGTTCTTC. Amino acid sequence: CASSFARDRVYEQFF. The chain joins TRBV7-2 to TRBJ2-1, with TRBD1 identical over 9 bases. This CDR3 has 15 amino acids. The V gene end was trimmed by 3 bases and the J gene end by 8 bases; junction bases not matched to a gene: 8. Germline V gene sequence: CDR1 SGHTA, CDR2 FQGNSA.